The 9 T cell receptor beta chains presented below share a single source sample, sequenced in a study of early T cells in non-severe SARS-CoV-2 infection. TCRdb re-called the 5' RACE reads through MiXCR, storing one row per CDR3 protein. The table lists roughly 80,000 distinct CDR3 sequences, around 9.9% of them singletons. Sequencing input: whole blood. These receptors were obtained from an adult who was a healthcare worker with PCR-confirmed SARS-CoV-2 infection or an uninfected control (not recorded which).

The table lists this clonotype with many counts. V usage is TRBV7-2 and J usage is TRBJ1-5; D is ambiguous. CDR1 and CDR2 from the germline V gene are SGHTA and FQGNSA. Trimming removed 4 bases at V and 7 bases at J, with 11 bases between. There are 13 residues in the CDR3. CDR3 DNA sequence: TGTGCCAGCAGCTCCCGAGGTGGGCAGCCCCAGCATTTT. Translating gives CASSSRGGQPQHF.

This clonotype was detected a few times. The V and J genes are TRBV12-3 or TRBV12-4 and TRBJ2-3, with D hard to call. This CDR3 comprises 15 residues. Trimming pared 6 bases from V and 4 bases from J, leaving 17 bases between. DNA for the CDR3: TGTGCCAGCAGCCCTCCGCTCGGTGGTGCAGATACGCAGTATTTT. Its translation is CASSPPLGGADTQYF.

As for this clonotype: A much larger clone is a single base away; this may be a read error. The chain recombines TRBV11-2 with TRBJ2-3, with 12 bases matching TRBD2. Germline V gene data show CDR1 as SGHAT and CDR2 as FQNNGV. The CDR3 consists of 16 residues. CDR3 region: CANSPTTSGSSDTQYF. For the CDR3, the DNA is TGTGCCAACAGCCCAACGACTAGCGGGAGTTCAGATACGCAGTATTTT. The variable domain in full, with the rest retrieved from reference TRBV11-2 and TRBJ2-3, is EAGVAQSPRYKIIEKRQSVAFWCNPISGHATLYWYQQILGQGPKLLIQFQNNGVVDDSQLPKDRFSAERLKGVDSTLKIQPAKLEDSAVYLCANSPTTSGSSDTQYFGPGTRLTVL.

This clonotype was seen more than once but under ten times. The rearrangement links TRBV5-4 to TRBJ2-6, with D unclear. Trimming took 5 bases from V and 4 from J, leaving 19 bases between them. The germline CDR1 and CDR2 sequences are SGHNT and YYREEE (reference sequence). CDR3 length: 17 amino acids. The CDR3 sequence: CASSSGARHGGANVLTF. The CDR3 region has the DNA TGTGCCAGCAGTTCAGGCGCGAGGCATGGGGGGGCCAACGTCCTGACTTTC.

This clonotype was recorded at least ten times. This chain connects TRBV4-1 to TRBJ2-2; 8 nucleotides match TRBD1. J was trimmed by 4 bases and V by 4 bases; bases with no gene match: 8. The CDR3 spans 16 residues. Germline assignment: CDR1 MGHRA and CDR2 YSYEKL. In nucleotides, the CDR3 is TGCGCCAGCAGCCCCCGACAGGGGCTAGGCACCGGGGAGCTGTTTTTT. This sequence encodes CASSPRQGLGTGELFF.

This clonotype was detected ten times or more. The chain joins TRBV19 to TRBJ2-2; D is uncertain. V lost 9 bases, J lost 6 bases, and 14 bases lay in between. The CDR3 is 13 residues long. Germline V gives CDR1 LNHDA, CDR2 SQIVND (reference sequence). Here the CDR3 DNA reads TGTGCCAGGCGTCCTGTTTTCCCCGGGGAGCTGTTTTTT. Amino acid sequence: CARRPVFPGELFF.

This clonotype has at least ten counts. The chain has TRBV14 and TRBJ2-2, with D maybe TRBD2 (6 bases). This CDR3 region has 15 residues. Germline lookup yields CDR1 SGHDN and CDR2 FVKESK. Trimming stripped 2 bases from V and 8 bases from J, with 15 bases between. The CDR3 sequence: CASSQTGVIAGELFF. Here the CDR3 DNA reads TGTGCCAGCAGCCAAACGGGAGTAATAGCGGGGGAGCTGTTTTTT.

The rearrangement links TRBV28 to TRBJ2-7; 7 bases agree with TRBD2. There are 16 residues in the CDR3. The germline gives CDR1 MDHEN, CDR2 SYDVKM. V was pared by 7 bases and J by 1 base, with 13 bases of the junction left unmatched. The CDR3 nucleotides are TGTGCCAGCACCTCGCAGCGGGAAATCAGATCCTACGAGCAGTACTTC. Its protein is CASTSQREIRSYEQYF.

This clonotype was seen at least ten times. The chain has TRBV15 and TRBJ1-5, with D maybe TRBD1 (5 bases). The CDR3 is made up of 16 amino acids. Trimming cost V 5 bases and J 4 bases, with 18 bases left between them. Germline CDR1 LNHNV, CDR2 YYDKDF (reference sequence). CDR3 protein: CATSVRTGDRNQPQHF. CDR3 nucleotides: TGTGCCACCAGCGTGAGGACGGGGGATAGGAATCAGCCCCAGCATTTT.